The source of this TCR beta chain is a study of cytomegalovirus exposure and HLA in healthy donors. Study-wide findings and caveats: In terms of immune exposure information, only CMV serostatus was available.

Regarding this clone: The target antigen is unknown.

60 Vbeta and 13 Jbeta primers were used in PCR. Produced via immunoSEQ multiplex PCR; TCRdb's table is partial and in-frame only. The sample lists roughly 140,000 clones, 78% occurring once. Germline CDR1 is MNHEY and CDR2 is SVGAGI. The CDR3 runs 15 residues. V was trimmed by 0 bases and J by 2 bases, leaving 10 bases between them. Sequences were obtained from PBMCs. The clonotype originates from a man in his forties or fifties in good health and CMV-seropositive. V usage is TRBV6-5 and J usage is TRBJ1-1; D is undetermined. The CDR3 DNA reads as TGTGCCAGCAGTTACTCCCCGGGTTTTAACACTGAAGCTTTCTTT. Translating it yields CASSYSPGFNTEAFF.